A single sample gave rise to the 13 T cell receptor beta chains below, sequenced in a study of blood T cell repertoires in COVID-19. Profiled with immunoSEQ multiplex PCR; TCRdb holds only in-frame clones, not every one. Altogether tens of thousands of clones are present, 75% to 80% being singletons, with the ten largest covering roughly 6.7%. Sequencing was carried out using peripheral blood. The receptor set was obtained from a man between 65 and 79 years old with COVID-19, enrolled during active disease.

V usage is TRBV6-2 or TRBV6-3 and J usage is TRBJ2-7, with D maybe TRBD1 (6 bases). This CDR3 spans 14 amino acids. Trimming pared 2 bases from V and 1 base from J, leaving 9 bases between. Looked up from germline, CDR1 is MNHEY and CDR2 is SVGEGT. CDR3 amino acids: CASSYLGQSYEQYF. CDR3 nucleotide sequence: TGTGCCAGCAGTTACCTCGGACAGTCCTACGAGCAGTACTTC.

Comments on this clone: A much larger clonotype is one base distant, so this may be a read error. The CDR3 DNA reads as TGTGCCAGCTGTGACACGACAGGGGGTCTGGACTATGGCTACACCTTC. Translation gives CASCDTTGGLDYGYTF. V usage is TRBV6-1 and J usage is TRBJ1-2; 9 bases are shared with TRBD1. The germline V gene has CDR1 MNHNS and CDR2 SASEGT. This CDR3 is 16 amino acids long.

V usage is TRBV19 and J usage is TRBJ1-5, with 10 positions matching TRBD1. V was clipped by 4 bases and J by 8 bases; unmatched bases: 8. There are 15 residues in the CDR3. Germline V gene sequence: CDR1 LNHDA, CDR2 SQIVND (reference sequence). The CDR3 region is CASSTRDRGPEPQHF. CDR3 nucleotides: TGTGCCAGTAGTACCCGGGACAGGGGCCCTGAGCCCCAGCATTTT.

In DNA, the CDR3 is TGTGCCAGCAGCATTAGCGGGAGGGAAGAGCAGTTCTTC. Translating gives CASSISGREEQFF. The rearrangement joins TRBV3-1 (or the pseudogene TRBV3-2) to TRBJ2-1; TRBD2 matches 11 bases. With V trimmed by 5 bases and J by 10 bases, 4 bases remained unmatched. This CDR3 is built from 13 residues. Per germline, CDR1 LGHDT and CDR2 YNNKEL (reference sequence).

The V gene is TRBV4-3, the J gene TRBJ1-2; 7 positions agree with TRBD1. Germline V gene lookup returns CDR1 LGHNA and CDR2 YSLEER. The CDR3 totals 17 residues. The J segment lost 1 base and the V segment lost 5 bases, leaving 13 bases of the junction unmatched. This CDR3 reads CASSEGATLDRNYGYTF. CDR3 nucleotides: TGCGCCAGCAGCGAGGGGGCGACCCTTGACCGTAACTATGGCTACACCTTC.

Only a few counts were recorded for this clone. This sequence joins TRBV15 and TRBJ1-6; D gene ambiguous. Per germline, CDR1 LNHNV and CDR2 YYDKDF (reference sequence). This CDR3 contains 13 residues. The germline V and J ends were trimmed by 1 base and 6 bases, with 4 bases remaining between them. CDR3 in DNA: TGTGCCACCAGCAGAGCCCTTAATTCACCCCTCCACTTT. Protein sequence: CATSRALNSPLHF.

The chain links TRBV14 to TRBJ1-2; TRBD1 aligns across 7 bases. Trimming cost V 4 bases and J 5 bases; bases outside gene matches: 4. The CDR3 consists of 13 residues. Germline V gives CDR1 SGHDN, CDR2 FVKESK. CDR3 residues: CASSRQGRYGYTF. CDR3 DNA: TGTGCCAGCAGCCGACAGGGTAGATATGGCTACACCTTC.

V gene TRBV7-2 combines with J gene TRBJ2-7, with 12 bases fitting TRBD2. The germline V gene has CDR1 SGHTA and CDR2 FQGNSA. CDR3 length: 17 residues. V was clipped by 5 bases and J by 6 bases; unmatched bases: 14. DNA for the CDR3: TGTGCCAGCAGCCCCTCGACTAGCGGGAGACCGGTTCGCGAGCAGTACTTC. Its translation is CASSPSTSGRPVREQYF. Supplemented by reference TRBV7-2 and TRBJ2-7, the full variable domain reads GAGVSQSPSNKVTEKGKDVELRCDPISGHTALYWYRQSLGQGLEFLIYFQGNSAPDKSGLPSDRFSAERTGGSVSTLTIQRTQQEDSAVYLCASSPSTSGRPVREQYFGPGTRLTVT.

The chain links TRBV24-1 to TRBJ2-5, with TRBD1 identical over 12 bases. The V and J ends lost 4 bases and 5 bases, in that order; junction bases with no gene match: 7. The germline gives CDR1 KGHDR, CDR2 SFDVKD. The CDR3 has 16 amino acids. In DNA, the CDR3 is TGTGCCACCAGTGACCCGGGACAGGGGGCAGGGGAGACCCAGTACTTC. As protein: CATSDPGQGAGETQYF.

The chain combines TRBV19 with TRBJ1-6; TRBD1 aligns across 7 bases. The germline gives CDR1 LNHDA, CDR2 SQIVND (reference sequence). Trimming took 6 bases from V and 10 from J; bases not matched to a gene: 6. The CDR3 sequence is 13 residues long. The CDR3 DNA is TGTGCCAGTAGAGACAGGGACAACTCACCCCTCCACTTT. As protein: CASRDRDNSPLHF.

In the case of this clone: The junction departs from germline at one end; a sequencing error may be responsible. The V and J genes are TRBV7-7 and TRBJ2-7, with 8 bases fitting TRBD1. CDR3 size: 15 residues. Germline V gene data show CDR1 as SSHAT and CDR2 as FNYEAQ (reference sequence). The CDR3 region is CASSSSRDRSYEQYF. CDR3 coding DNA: TGTGCTAGCAGCTCCAGCCGGGACAGGTCCTACGAGCAGTACTTC.

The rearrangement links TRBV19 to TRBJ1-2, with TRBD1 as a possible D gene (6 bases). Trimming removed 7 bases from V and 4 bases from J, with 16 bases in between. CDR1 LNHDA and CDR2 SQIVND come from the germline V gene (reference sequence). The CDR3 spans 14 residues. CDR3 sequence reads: CASTPRTGLYGYTF. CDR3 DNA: TGTGCCAGTACCCCTCGAACAGGGCTCTATGGCTACACCTTC.

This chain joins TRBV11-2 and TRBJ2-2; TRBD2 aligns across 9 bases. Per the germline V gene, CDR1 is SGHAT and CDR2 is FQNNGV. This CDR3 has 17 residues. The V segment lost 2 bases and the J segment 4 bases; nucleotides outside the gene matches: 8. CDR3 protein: CASSLLVAGDVTGELFF. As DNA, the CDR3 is TGTGCCAGCAGCTTATTGGTAGCGGGGGATGTCACCGGGGAGCTGTTTTTT. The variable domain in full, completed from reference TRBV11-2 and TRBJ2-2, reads EAGVAQSPRYKIIEKRQSVAFWCNPISGHATLYWYQQILGQGPKLLIQFQNNGVVDDSQLPKDRFSAERLKGVDSTLKIQPAKLEDSAVYLCASSLLVAGDVTGELFFGEGSRLTVL.